This is a list of T cell receptor beta chains from one sample in a study of OX40 agonist ivuxolimab in advanced cancers. Sequencing was performed with immunoSEQ multiplex PCR; in TCRdb, only in-frame clones are kept and a portion is missing. The data contain approximately 69,000 clones, approximately 81% of them singletons. The source was CD4+ or CD8+ T cells sorted from blood, collected in a trial of the OX40 agonist ivuxolimab. Receptor source: an adult with an advanced solid tumor such as melanoma, head and neck, liver or kidney cancer. Both conserved end residues are part of each CDR3. Each record gives: V gene, J gene, CDR3 length, clone size, D gene, CDR3 DNA, CDR3 protein. A D gene is named only where the DNA matches it firmly. Where a row states a size, it is once, few, many or the class of an expanded clone; other rows omit it.

>TRBV5-1|TRBJ1-1|13|.|.
TGCGCCAGCAGCTTTACGACTCCCACTGAAGCTTTCTTT
CASSFTTPTEAFF
>TRBV10-3|TRBJ2-7|14|.|.
TGTGCCATCAAAGGTGACGGTGGATACTACGAGCAGTACTTC
CAIKGDGGYYEQYF
>TRBV7-2|TRBJ1-5|16|once|.
TGTGCCAGCAGCCAAGGGACGGTACGTAGCAATCAGCCCCAGCATTTT
CASSQGTVRSNQPQHF
>TRBV5-1|TRBJ2-2|16|.|TRBD1
TGCGCCAGCAGCAAGGGACAGGGGGCGGAATCCGGGGAGCTGTTTTTT
CASSKGQGAESGELFF
>TRBV9|TRBJ2-3|14|.|.
TGTGCCAGCAGCGTAGGGCTCCGCGATCCTACGCAGTATTTT
CASSVGLRDPTQYF
>TRBV4-3|TRBJ1-4|15|.|TRBD1
TGCGCCAGCAGCCAAACAGGGGCAACTAATGAAAAACTGTTTTTT
CASSQTGATNEKLFF
>TRBV2|TRBJ2-3|12|.|TRBD1
TGTGCCAGCAGTGAGCGACAGGGAGTGAAATATTTT
CASSERQGVKYF
>TRBV5-1|TRBJ2-7|15|once|.
TGCGCCAGCAGCTTGGCCCCGGGGCCCTCCTACGAGCAGTACTTC
CASSLAPGPSYEQYF
>TRBV9|TRBJ1-3|16|.|.
TGTGCCAGCAGCCCCCGGGAGAGAACCTCTGGAAACACCATATATTTT
CASSPRERTSGNTIYF
>TRBV6-5|TRBJ2-2|13|.|.
TGTGCCAGCAGTTACTCTTATCCCGGGGAGCTGTTTTTT
CASSYSYPGELFF
>TRBV5-1|TRBJ2-7|15|once|.
TGCGCCAGCAGCCCGACGGACAAGGGGGCCTACGAGCAGTACTTC
CASSPTDKGAYEQYF
>TRBV12-2|TRBJ2-3|12|.|.
TGTGCCAGCAGCTTAGGGCAAGATACGCAGTATTTT
CASSLGQDTQYF
>TRBV7-2|TRBJ1-2|14|.|.
TGTGCCAGCAGCTATAGGACAGTCTGGTATGGCTACACCTTC
CASSYRTVWYGYTF
>TRBV5-5|TRBJ1-2|14|.|.
TGTGCCAGCAGCTTCAGGGTTAATTCCTATGGCTACACCTTC
CASSFRVNSYGYTF
>TRBV6-5|TRBJ2-3|15|.|.
TGTGCCAGCACCCTGACTTTTACTAGCACAGATACGCAGTATTTT
CASTLTFTSTDTQYF
>TRBV23-1|TRBJ2-2|17|.|TRBD2
TGCGCCAGCAGTCAAAACGGGACTAGCGGCGGGTCCGGGGAGCTGTTTTTT
CASSQNGTSGGSGELFF
>TRBV7-3|TRBJ2-7|13|.|.
TGTGCCAGCAGCTTCACTAGAAGTTCCGAGCAGTACTTC
CASSFTRSSEQYF
>TRBV28|TRBJ1-5|15|.|.
TGTGCCAGCAGTTTCTTGTCAGTAACCTCTCAGCCCCAGCATTTT
CASSFLSVTSQPQHF
>TRBV28|TRBJ1-2|15|few|TRBD1
TGTGCCAGCAGTCTCAGGGGGCGCGGAAACTATGGCTACACCTTC
CASSLRGRGNYGYTF
>TRBV18|TRBJ2-1|16|.|.
TGTGCCAGCTCACCAAAGGGAACTCCCCTGGGCAATGAGCAGTTCTTC
CASSPKGTPLGNEQFF
>TRBV5-6|TRBJ2-5|16|.|.
TGTGCCAGCAGCTTGGATATGGAGACTCGTGGGGAGACCCAGTACTTC
CASSLDMETRGETQYF
>TRBV5-1|TRBJ2-5|13|.|.
TGCGCCAGCGCGGGAGCAGGGGGAGAGACCCAGTACTTC
CASAGAGGETQYF
>TRBV4-3|TRBJ2-7|19|once|.
TGCGCCAGCAGCCAAATACTTCTCTCCGGAAGGGCCGAATTCTACGAGCAGTACTTC
CASSQILLSGRAEFYEQYF
>TRBV11-3|TRBJ2-4|14|.|TRBD1
TGTGCCAGCAGCCAACAGGGGGCCAAAAACATTCAGTACTTC
CASSQQGAKNIQYF
>TRBV18|TRBJ2-7|15|.|.
TGTGCCAGCTCACCGCAGGGCTGGAGCTCCTACGAGCAGTACTTC
CASSPQGWSSYEQYF
>TRBV19|TRBJ1-4|14|.|.
TGTGCCAGTAGCCTGACAAGCGGTAATGAAAAACTGTTTTTT
CASSLTSGNEKLFF
>TRBV28|TRBJ2-5|15|.|TRBD1
TGTGCCAGCAGGGGGACAGGGGCGGGGAGGGAGACCCAGTACTTC
CASRGTGAGRETQYF
>TRBV12-5|TRBJ1-4|14|.|.
TGTGCTAGTGGTTTAGGGGGGGAGGGAGAAAAACTGTTTTTT
CASGLGGEGEKLFF
>TRBV7-2|TRBJ1-1|14|.|.
TGTGCCAGCAGCTTACTTGGGGGTACGATTGAAGCTTTCTTT
CASSLLGGTIEAFF
>TRBV7-9|TRBJ2-7|13|few|TRBD2
TGTGCCAGCAGCTTAGTGGGGGGGAACGAGCAGTACTTC
CASSLVGGNEQYF
>TRBV6-6|TRBJ2-7|15|.|.
TGTGCCAGCAGTTCGACAGGTTATGTCTCCTACGAGCAGTACTTC
CASSSTGYVSYEQYF
>TRBV6-5|TRBJ2-7|12|.|TRBD2
TGTGCCAGCAGTCTAGCGGGATACGAGCAGTACTTC
CASSLAGYEQYF
>TRBV5-1|TRBJ2-7|13|.|.
TGCGCCAGCCCCCGGCAGGGGTCCTACGAGCAGTACTTC
CASPRQGSYEQYF
>TRBV18|TRBJ1-1|15|.|TRBD1
TGTGCCAGCTCACCATCCCGGGACAGGGTCACTGAAGCTTTCTTT
CASSPSRDRVTEAFF
>TRBV15|TRBJ2-5|14|.|.
TGTGCCACCAGCAGAGGAGAGGGCCAAGAGACCCAGTACTTC
CATSRGEGQETQYF
>TRBV11-3|TRBJ2-7|15|.|TRBD1
TGTGCCAGCAGCCCCTACAGGGGACCTTCCTACGAGCAGTACTTC
CASSPYRGPSYEQYF
>TRBV2|TRBJ1-1|14|once|TRBD1
TGTGCCAGCAGGAGGGGACAGCGAGCCACTGAAGCTTTCTTT
CASRRGQRATEAFF
>TRBV18|TRBJ2-5|11|many|.
TGTGCCAGCGCAGGGCGGGAGACCCAGTACTTC
CASAGRETQYF
>TRBV5-6|TRBJ2-3|13|.|.
TGTGCCAGCAGCTTCCGAGGGACAGATACGCAGTATTTT
CASSFRGTDTQYF
>TRBV28|TRBJ2-7|13|.|TRBD1
TGTGCCAGCAGTTTAGGGACAGCCTACGAGCAGTACTTC
CASSLGTAYEQYF
>TRBV9|TRBJ1-6|14|.|.
TGTGCCAGCAGCGTAGCAGGGAGTAATTCACCCCTCCACTTT
CASSVAGSNSPLHF
>TRBV9|TRBJ2-3|17|.|.
TGTGCCAGCAGCCCAATGGCAGGCCTCGAATTTGGAGATACGCAGTATTTT
CASSPMAGLEFGDTQYF
>TRBV5-6|TRBJ1-3|15|.|.
TGTGCCAGCAGCCAGGGACCGAGCTCTGGAAACACCATATATTTT
CASSQGPSSGNTIYF
>TRBV18|TRBJ2-1|15|.|TRBD1
TGTGCCAGCTCACGGGACAGGTTAACCTACAATGAGCAGTTCTTC
CASSRDRLTYNEQFF
>TRBV5-6|TRBJ2-3|11|.|.
TGTGCCAGCAGCTTCGGAGATACGCAGTATTTT
CASSFGDTQYF
>TRBV9|TRBJ2-1|14|.|.
TGTGCCAGCAGCCGAGAGCCTAGTGCTGATGAGCAGTTCTTC
CASSREPSADEQFF
>TRBV5-1|TRBJ2-3|14|.|.
TGCGCCAGCAGCTGGGGAGCTAGCACAGATACGCAGTATTTT
CASSWGASTDTQYF
>TRBV2|TRBJ2-5|16|.|TRBD2
TGTGCCAGCAGTGTTGGTCTAGCGGGCGCCCAAGAGACCCAGTACTTC
CASSVGLAGAQETQYF
>TRBV18|TRBJ2-7|15|.|.
TGTGCCAGCTCACCCAGGGAACTACCTTCCTACGAGCAGTACTTC
CASSPRELPSYEQYF
>TRBV2|TRBJ2-5|16|.|TRBD2
TGTGCCAGCAGTGAGGGATCGGGGGGATGGCGTGAGACCCAGTACTTC
CASSEGSGGWRETQYF
>TRBV5-4|TRBJ2-7|16|few|.
TGTGCCAGCAGCCCGGACCCAGGGGACCTTCGACACGAGCAGTACTTC
CASSPDPGDLRHEQYF
>TRBV6-6|TRBJ1-5|12|.|.
TGTGCCAGCACACATAGCAATCAGCCCCAGCATTTT
CASTHSNQPQHF
>TRBV7-2|TRBJ2-7|16|.|TRBD1
TGTGCCAGCAGCATGAGGACAGGGGGCTATGTATACGAGCAGTACTTC
CASSMRTGGYVYEQYF
>TRBV7-3|TRBJ2-7|14|.|.
TGTGCCAGCAGCCAGACAGGAACGGCCTACGAGCAGTACTTC
CASSQTGTAYEQYF
>TRBV15|TRBJ1-5|15|.|.
TGTGCCACCAGCAGGGGGGGTTATAGCAATCAGCCCCAGCATTTT
CATSRGGYSNQPQHF
>TRBV18|TRBJ1-1|13|.|.
TGTGCCAGCTCCCCCGTTACCCCGGGAGAAGCTTTCTTT
CASSPVTPGEAFF
>TRBV5-5|TRBJ1-2|13|.|.
TGTGCCAGCAGCACGGGGGCCAACTATGGCTACACCTTC
CASSTGANYGYTF
>TRBV30|TRBJ2-7|14|.|TRBD1
TGTGCCTGGACCCGACAGGGGGCCCCCTACGAGCAGTACTTC
CAWTRQGAPYEQYF
>TRBV21-1|TRBJ1-5|15|.|.
TGTGCCAGCAGCAAAACCCAGGGCAGCAATCAGCCCCAGCATTTT
CASSKTQGSNQPQHF
>TRBV7-9|TRBJ2-7|15|.|TRBD1
TGTGCCAGCAGCCCCGGGACAGGCGTCTCCTACGAGCAGTACTTC
CASSPGTGVSYEQYF